The text below deals with one T cell receptor beta chain. The data were obtained in a study of T cell changes during pregnancy in multiple sclerosis. Sequenced by immunoSEQ multiplex PCR; TCRdb stores in-frame clones only, minus some. The table includes roughly 90,000 clones, around 93% detected once. Germline CDR1 LGHNT, CDR2 FRNRAP. Deletions cut 7 bases from V and 1 base from J, with 10 bases between. This CDR3 has 13 residues. The input for sequencing was peripheral blood, taken before pregnancy. The chain links TRBV12-5 to TRBJ1-1; D call uncertain. The sequence came from a female donor with multiple sclerosis, enrolled in a pregnancy study. CDR3 coding DNA: TGTGCTAGTGCCTCTGGGCAGAACACTGAAGCTTTCTTT. This encodes CASASGQNTEAFF.